This TCR beta chain came from a study of blood T cells in healthy people across ages. With a J-beta primer mix and a sample-barcoded 5' primer, a second PCR ran roughly 7 to 11 cycles. TCRdb passed the 5' RACE reads through MiXCR, listing each CDR3 protein once. This table holds hundreds of thousands of distinct CDR3 sequences, about 30% found once. This clonotype was sampled from a woman aged 80 or over in good health. The sample comprised blood.

The CDR3 bases are TGTGCCAGCAGCTTGGGCCGGCAGGGGGTTGAAGCTTTCTTT. Translated, it gives CASSLGRQGVEAFF. This sequence joins TRBV11-2 and TRBJ1-1; 7 bases match TRBD1. With V trimmed by 3 bases and J by 7 bases, 8 bases remained unmatched. CDR3 length: 14 residues. Germline CDR1 SGHAT, CDR2 FQNNGV.